Each of the 3 T cell receptor beta chains below was sequenced from the same sample in a study of identical twins. TCRdb independently ran MiXCR on the 5' RACE reads; one entry per CDR3 protein. The sample consists of about 900,000 distinct CDR3 sequences, 9% to 15% of them appearing once. These data were likewise used in another study, on yellow fever vaccine responses in identical twins.

The sequenced sample was PBMCs. These receptors were obtained from a woman younger than 30 in good health.

The chain has TRBV6-2 or TRBV6-3 and TRBJ2-1; D gene uncertain. The ends were cut back, 2 bases at V and 5 bases at J, with 10 bases in the middle. Germline V gene sequence: CDR1 MNHEY, CDR2 SVGEGT. The CDR3 runs 14 residues. CDR3 nucleotide sequence: TGTGCCAGCAGTTACCTGAGAGGTAACAATGAGCAGTTCTTC. Residues: CASSYLRGNNEQFF.

The chain links TRBV27 to TRBJ2-1; 10 bases align to TRBD1. The junction had 10 bases not matched to a gene; V was cut back by 2 bases and J by 3 bases. The CDR3 has 18 residues. Germline CDR1 and CDR2: MNHEY and SMNVEV (reference sequence). Written as DNA, the CDR3 is TGTGCCAGCAGTTTACTCAAGACAGGGGGCGCAGGCTACAATGAGCAGTTCTTC. Its protein is CASSLLKTGGAGYNEQFF.

This clonotype was picked up many times. The chain is built from TRBV11-2 and TRBJ1-3; no clear D gene. Trimming took 4 bases from V and 7 from J, leaving 14 bases between them. In germline, CDR1 is SGHAT, CDR2 FQNNGV. This CDR3 contains 14 residues. CDR3: CASSSTPIGNTIYF. The DNA for the CDR3 is TGTGCCAGCAGCTCAACCCCAATCGGGAACACCATATATTTT.